This TCR beta chain was identified during a study of human T cells and chemical hapten exposure. Extraction yielded total RNA from whole blood (unfractionated). From the 5' RACE reads, TCRdb called clonotypes with MiXCR, one entry per CDR3 protein. This sample carries some 78,000 distinct CDR3 sequences, more than 7.5% of them seen once, and the ten largest clones take 2% to 2.5%. This clonotype occurred many times. V was clipped by 3 bases and J by 0 bases, with 8 bases between them. There are 14 residues in the CDR3. Germline assignment: CDR1 KGHSH and CDR2 LQKENI. V usage is TRBV18 and J usage is TRBJ1-1; D unresolved. This clonotype originated in a male donor in good health. The DNA of the CDR3 is TGTGCCAGCTCACCTAACGGCATGAACACTGAAGCTTTCTTT. Protein: CASSPNGMNTEAFF.